This T cell receptor beta chain stems from a study of T cell repertoires in cytomegalovirus infection. Germline V lookup: CDR1 SGDLS, CDR2 YYNGEE. V shed 0 bases and J shed 4 bases, with 7 bases lying between them. The CDR3 is 14 amino acids. TCRdb analysed the reads with MiXCR anew, one entry per CDR3 protein. The sample records under 150,000 distinct CDR3 sequences, roughly 30% being singletons. This clonotype came up many times. Its antigen is as yet unknown. V is TRBV9 and J is TRBJ2-2; D unclear. This specimen consisted of CD8+ T cells from cultured PBMCs, obtained from culture after CMV antigen stimulation. The TCR originated in a human donor in good health (CMV status not recorded). Some clones in this sample may be carry-over from other donors' samples. CDR3 sequence reads: CASSVGGSTGELFF. For the CDR3, the DNA is TGTGCCAGCAGCGTAGGGGGTAGCACCGGGGAGCTGTTTTTT. The complete variable domain, with remaining parts taken from reference TRBV9 and TRBJ2-2, reads DSGVTQTPKHLITATGQRVTLRCSPRSGDLSVYWYQQSLDQGLQFLIQYYNGEERAKGNILERFSAQQFPDLHSELNLSSLELGDSALYFCASSVGGSTGELFFGEGSRLTVL.